This T cell receptor beta chain was recovered during a study of blood T cell repertoires in COVID-19. About the study: Acute and convalescent COVID-19 specimens originated in the United States, Italy and Spain. The analysed material was cDNA or gDNA that came from T cells, B-cell-depleted T cells, or PBMCs.

Original handling: Amplification from reference gene primers served as the basis for estimated nucleated cell counts. Profiled with immunoSEQ multiplex PCR; TCRdb holds only in-frame clones, not every one. That table supplies the V and J calls and clone size; D and trimming were determined from the DNA. The sample has 70,000 to 90,000 clones, around 86% seen once; the top ten hold under 8.5%. The germline gives CDR1 SGHTA, CDR2 FQGNSA. This CDR3 region has 15 residues. V shed 2 bases and J 4 bases; nucleotides not matched to a gene: 5. Sequenced input: peripheral blood. This chain joins TRBV7-2 and TRBJ1-2; 9 bases match TRBD1. The sequence derives from a man aged 45-65 years with active COVID-19. The CDR3 loop reads CASSLPGQGGYGYTF. DNA for the CDR3: TGTGCCAGCAGCTTACCGGGACAGGGAGGCTATGGCTACACCTTC.